This T cell receptor beta chain was documented in a study of tumor and adjacent non-tumor tissue in lung cancer. V lost 5 bases and J 6 bases, leaving 14 bases between the germline ends. This CDR3 contains 12 residues. In germline, CDR1 is SQVTM, CDR2 ANQGSEA. This clonotype has more than one count but fewer than ten. What it binds is unknown. A much larger clone differs by one base, so this may be a read error. RNA was extracted from bulk tissue without any cell sorting. Distant lung tissue was collected more than 3 cm away from the tumor edge. The library came from three nested PCR rounds adapted from ARM-PCR protocols. TCRdb re-derived calls from the multiplex PCR reads in MiXCR, one entry per CDR3 protein. The sample has 65,000 to 75,000 distinct CDR3 sequences; 76% are singletons. Study-level points and caveats: In normal lung, the top 100 clones were significantly more dominant than in tumor.

The chain employs TRBV29-1 and TRBJ2-7, with D perhaps assigned TRBD1 or TRBD2 (5 bases each). The TCR comes from a man aged 60 to 69 with non-small cell lung cancer. Input material: distant non-tumor lung tissue. The CDR3 DNA is TGCAGCGTTAAGTACAGTGGGGGCGAGCAGTACTTC. This encodes CSVKYSGGEQYF.